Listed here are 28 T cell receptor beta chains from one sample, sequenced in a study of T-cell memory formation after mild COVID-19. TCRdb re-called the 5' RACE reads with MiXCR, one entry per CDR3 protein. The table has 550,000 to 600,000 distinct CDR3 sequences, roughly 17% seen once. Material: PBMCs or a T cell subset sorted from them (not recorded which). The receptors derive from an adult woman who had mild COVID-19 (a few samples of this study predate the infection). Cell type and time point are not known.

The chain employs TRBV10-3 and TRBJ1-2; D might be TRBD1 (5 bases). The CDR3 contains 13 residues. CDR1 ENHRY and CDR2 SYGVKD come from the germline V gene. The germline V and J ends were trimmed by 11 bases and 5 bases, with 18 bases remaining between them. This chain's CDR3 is CALQEGSGYGYTF. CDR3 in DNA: TGTGCCCTACAGGAGGGGTCAGGGTATGGCTACACCTTC.

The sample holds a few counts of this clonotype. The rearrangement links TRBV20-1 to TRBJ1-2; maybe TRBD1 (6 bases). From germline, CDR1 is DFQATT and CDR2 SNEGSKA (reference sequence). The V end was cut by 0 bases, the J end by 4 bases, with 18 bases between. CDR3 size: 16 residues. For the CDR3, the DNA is TGCAGTGCTAGAGATGGGGCTTACAGGGTGAGCTATGGCTACACCTTC. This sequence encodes CSARDGAYRVSYGYTF.

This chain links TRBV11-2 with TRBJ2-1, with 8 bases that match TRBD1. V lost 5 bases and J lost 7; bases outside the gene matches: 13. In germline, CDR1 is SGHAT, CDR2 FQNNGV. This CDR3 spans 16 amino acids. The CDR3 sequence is CASSKLQGASGNEQFF. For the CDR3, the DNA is TGTGCCAGCAGCAAACTCCAGGGGGCAAGTGGTAATGAGCAGTTCTTC.

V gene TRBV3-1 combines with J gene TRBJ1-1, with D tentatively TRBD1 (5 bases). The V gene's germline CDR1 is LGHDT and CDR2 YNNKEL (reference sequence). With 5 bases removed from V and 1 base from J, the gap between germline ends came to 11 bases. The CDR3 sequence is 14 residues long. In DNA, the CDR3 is TGTGCCAGCAGCGACACAGGTTCGAACACTGAAGCTTTCTTT. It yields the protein CASSDTGSNTEAFF.

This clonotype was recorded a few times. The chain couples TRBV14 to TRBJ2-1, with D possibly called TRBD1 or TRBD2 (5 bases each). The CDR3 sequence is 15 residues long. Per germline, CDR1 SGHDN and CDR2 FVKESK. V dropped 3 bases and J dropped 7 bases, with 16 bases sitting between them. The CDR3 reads CASSHSRTGRNEQFF. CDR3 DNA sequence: TGTGCCAGCAGCCACTCAAGGACGGGGCGGAATGAGCAGTTCTTC.

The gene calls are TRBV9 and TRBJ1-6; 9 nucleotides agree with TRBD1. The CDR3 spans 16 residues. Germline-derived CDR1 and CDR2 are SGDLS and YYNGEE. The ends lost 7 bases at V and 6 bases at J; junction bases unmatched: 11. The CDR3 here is CASCAGTGKGNSPLHF. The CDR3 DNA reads TGTGCCAGCTGCGCTGGGACAGGGAAGGGTAATTCACCCCTCCACTTT. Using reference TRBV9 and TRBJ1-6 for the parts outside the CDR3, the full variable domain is DSGVTQTPKHLITATGQRVTLRCSPRSGDLSVYWYQQSLDQGLQFLIQYYNGEERAKGNILERFSAQQFPDLHSELNLSSLELGDSALYFCASCAGTGKGNSPLHFGNGTRLTVT.

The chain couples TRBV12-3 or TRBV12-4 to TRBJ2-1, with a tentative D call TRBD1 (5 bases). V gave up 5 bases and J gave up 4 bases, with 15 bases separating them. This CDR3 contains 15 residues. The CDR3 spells CASSVDSQSYNEQFF. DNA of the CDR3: TGTGCCAGCAGTGTTGACAGTCAATCTTACAATGAGCAGTTCTTC.

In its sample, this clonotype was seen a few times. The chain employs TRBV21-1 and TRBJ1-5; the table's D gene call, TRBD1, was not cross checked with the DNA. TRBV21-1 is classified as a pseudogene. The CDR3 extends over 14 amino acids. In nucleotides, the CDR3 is TGTGCCAGCAGTCCCCGGACAGTCAATCAGCCCCAGCATTTT. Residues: CASSPRTVNQPQHF.

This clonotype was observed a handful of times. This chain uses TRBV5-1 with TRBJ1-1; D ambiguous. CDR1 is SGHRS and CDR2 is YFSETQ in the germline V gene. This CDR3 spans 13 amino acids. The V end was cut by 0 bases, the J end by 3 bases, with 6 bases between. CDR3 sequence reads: CASSLAEHTEAFF. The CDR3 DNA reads TGCGCCAGCAGCTTGGCGGAGCACACTGAAGCTTTCTTT.

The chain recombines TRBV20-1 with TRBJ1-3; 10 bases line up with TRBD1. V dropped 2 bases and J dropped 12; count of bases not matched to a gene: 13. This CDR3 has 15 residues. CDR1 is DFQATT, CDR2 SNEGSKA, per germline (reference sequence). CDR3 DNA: TGCAGTGCTAGACCCGGTTCCCGGGACAGGGGACACATATATTTT. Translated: CSARPGSRDRGHIYF.

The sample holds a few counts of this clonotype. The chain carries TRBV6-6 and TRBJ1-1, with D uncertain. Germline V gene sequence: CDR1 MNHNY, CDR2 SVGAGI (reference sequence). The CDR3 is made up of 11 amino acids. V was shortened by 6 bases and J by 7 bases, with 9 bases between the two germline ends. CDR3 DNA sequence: TGTGCCAGCAGACTTCTGGGTGAAGCTTTCTTT. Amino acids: CASRLLGEAFF.

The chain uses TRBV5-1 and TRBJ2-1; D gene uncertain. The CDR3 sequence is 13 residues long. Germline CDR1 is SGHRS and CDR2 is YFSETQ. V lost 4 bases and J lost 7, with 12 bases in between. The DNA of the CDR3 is TGCGCCAGCAGCCCCCTCCCGGAGAATGAGCAGTTCTTC. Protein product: CASSPLPENEQFF.

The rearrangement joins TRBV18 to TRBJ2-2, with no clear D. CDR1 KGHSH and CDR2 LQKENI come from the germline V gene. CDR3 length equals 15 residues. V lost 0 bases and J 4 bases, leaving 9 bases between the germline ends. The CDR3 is CASSPPTGRTGELFF. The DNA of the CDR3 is TGTGCCAGCTCACCACCAACCGGACGCACCGGGGAGCTGTTTTTT.

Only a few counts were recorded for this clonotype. The CDR3 loop is CASRAGDGRSNEQFF. In DNA, the CDR3 is TGCGCCAGCAGGGCAGGGGATGGTCGTTCGAATGAGCAGTTCTTC. The V call is TRBV4-1, the J call TRBJ2-1; the D gene is possibly TRBD1 (6 bases). CDR3 length equals 15 residues. The V end was cut by 6 bases, the J end by 7 bases, with 19 bases between. CDR1 and CDR2 (germline): MGHRA, YSYEKL.

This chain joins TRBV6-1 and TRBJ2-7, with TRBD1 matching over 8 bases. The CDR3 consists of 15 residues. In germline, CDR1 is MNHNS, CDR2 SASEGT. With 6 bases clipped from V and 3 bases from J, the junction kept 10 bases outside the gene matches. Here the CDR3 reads CASSTGTGPVYEQYF. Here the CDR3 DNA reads TGTGCCAGCAGCACCGGGACAGGTCCTGTCTACGAGCAGTACTTC.

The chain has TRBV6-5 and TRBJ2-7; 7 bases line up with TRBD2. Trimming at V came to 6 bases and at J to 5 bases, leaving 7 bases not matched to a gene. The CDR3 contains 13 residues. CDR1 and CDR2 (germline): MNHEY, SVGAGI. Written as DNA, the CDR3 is TGTGCCAGCAGAGAGGCGGGGGACGACGAGCAGTACTTC. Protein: CASREAGDDEQYF.

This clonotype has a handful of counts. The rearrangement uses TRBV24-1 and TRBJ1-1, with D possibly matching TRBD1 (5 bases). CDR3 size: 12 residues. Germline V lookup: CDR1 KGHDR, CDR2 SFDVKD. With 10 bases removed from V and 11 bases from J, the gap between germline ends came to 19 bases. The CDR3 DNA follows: TGTGCCACAACCGGGACGGACCCAAGGGCTTTCTTT. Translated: CATTGTDPRAFF.

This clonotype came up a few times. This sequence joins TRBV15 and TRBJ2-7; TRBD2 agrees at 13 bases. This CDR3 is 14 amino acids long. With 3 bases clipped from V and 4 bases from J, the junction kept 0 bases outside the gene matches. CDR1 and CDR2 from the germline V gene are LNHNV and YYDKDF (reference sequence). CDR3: CATSRGLAGYEQYF. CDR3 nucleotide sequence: TGTGCCACCAGCAGGGGACTAGCGGGATACGAGCAGTACTTC. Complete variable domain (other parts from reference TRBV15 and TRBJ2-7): DAMVIQNPRYQVTQFGKPVTLSCSQTLNHNVMYWYQQKSSQAPKLLFHYYDKDFNNEADTPDNFQSRRPNTSFCFLDIRSPGLGDTAMYLCATSRGLAGYEQYFGPGTRLTVT.

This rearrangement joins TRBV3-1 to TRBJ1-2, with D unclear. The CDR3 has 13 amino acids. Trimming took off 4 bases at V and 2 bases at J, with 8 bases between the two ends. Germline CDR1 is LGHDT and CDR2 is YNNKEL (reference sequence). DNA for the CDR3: TGTGCCAGCAGCCGTGGCGGGAACTATGGCTACACCTTC. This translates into CASSRGGNYGYTF.

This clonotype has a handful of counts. The CDR3 coding sequence is TGCAGCGTTGTGTGGGACCTTCGATGGGGGGGTACGCAGTATTTT. Translated: CSVVWDLRWGGTQYF. The chain links TRBV29-1 to TRBJ2-3; 7 bases map to TRBD2. This CDR3 is 15 amino acids long. From germline, CDR1 is SQVTM and CDR2 ANQGSEA. V lost 4 bases to trimming and J lost 8 bases; unmatched junction nucleotides: 15.

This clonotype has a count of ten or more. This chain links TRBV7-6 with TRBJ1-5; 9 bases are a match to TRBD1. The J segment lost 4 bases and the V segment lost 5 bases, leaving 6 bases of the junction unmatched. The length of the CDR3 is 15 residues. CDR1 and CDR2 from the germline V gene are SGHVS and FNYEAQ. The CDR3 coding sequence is TGTGCCAGCAGCCTCGGGACAGGGCTAAATCAGCCCCAGCATTTT. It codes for CASSLGTGLNQPQHF.

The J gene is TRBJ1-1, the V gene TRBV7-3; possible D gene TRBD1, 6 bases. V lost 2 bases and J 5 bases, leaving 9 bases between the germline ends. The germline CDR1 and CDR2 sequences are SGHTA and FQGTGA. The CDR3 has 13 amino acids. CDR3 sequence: CASSLYTGTEAFF. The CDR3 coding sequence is TGTGCCAGCAGCTTATATACAGGGACTGAAGCTTTCTTT. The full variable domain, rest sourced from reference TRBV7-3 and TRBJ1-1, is GAGVSQTPSNKVTEKGKYVELRCDPISGHTALYWYRQSLGQGPEFLIYFQGTGAADDSGLPNDRFFAVRPEGSVSTLKIQRTERGDSAVYLCASSLYTGTEAFFGQGTRLTVV.

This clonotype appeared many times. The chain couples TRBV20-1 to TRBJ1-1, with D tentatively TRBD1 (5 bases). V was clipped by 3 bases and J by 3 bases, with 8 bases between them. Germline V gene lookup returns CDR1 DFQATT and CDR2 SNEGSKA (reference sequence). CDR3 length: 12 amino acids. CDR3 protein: CSASSGHTEAFF. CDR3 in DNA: TGCAGTGCTAGTTCAGGGCACACTGAAGCTTTCTTT.

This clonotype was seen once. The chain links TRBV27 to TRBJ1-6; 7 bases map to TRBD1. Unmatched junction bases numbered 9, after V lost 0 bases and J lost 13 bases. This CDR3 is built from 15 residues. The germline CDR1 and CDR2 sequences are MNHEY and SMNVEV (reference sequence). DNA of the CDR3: TGTGCCAGCAGTTTATCAGGGGGCCCCCCCCACCCCCTCCACTTT. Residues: CASSLSGGPPHPLHF.

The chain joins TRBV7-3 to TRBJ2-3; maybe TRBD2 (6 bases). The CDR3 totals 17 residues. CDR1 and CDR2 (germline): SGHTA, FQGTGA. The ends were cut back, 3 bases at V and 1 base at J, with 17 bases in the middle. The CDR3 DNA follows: TGTGCCAGCAGCTTGGGGTGGAGGGGTGGTGGCACAGATACGCAGTATTTT. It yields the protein CASSLGWRGGGTDTQYF.

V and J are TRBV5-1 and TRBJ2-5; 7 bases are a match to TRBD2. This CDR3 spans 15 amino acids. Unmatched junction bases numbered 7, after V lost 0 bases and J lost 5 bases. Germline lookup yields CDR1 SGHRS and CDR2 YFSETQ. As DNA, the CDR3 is TGCGCCAGCAGCTTGGTCAAGCGGGGCGGGGAGACCCAGTACTTC. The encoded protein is CASSLVKRGGETQYF.

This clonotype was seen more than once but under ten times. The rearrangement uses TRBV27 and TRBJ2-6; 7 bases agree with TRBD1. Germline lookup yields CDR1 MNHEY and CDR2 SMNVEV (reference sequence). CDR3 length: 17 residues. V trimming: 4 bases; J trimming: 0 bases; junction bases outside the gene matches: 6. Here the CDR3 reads CASSSITGDSGANVLTF. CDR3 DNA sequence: TGTGCCAGCAGTTCAATAACAGGGGACTCTGGGGCCAACGTCCTGACTTTC.

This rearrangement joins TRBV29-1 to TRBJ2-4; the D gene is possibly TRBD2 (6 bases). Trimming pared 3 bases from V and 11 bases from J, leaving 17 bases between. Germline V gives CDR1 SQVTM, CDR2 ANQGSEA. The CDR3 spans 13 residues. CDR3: CSVESDRGGFQYF. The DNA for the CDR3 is TGCAGCGTTGAGTCCGACCGGGGAGGATTTCAGTACTTC.